These 25 T cell receptor beta chains share one sample of origin, sequenced in a study of cytomegalovirus exposure and HLA in healthy donors. Only in-frame clones appear in the TCRdb table, and some are missing; sequencing was by immunoSEQ multiplex PCR. The sample has about 200,000 clones; 84% are singletons. Sequences were obtained from PBMCs. Receptors originate from a woman aged 25 to 39 in good health and CMV-seropositive.

This chain uses TRBV4-2 with TRBJ2-5, with 9 bases matching TRBD2. This CDR3 has 16 amino acids. The ends lost 0 bases at V and 1 base at J; junction bases unmatched: 3. Germline CDR1 is LGHNA and CDR2 is YNFKEQ. The CDR3 loop is CASSQDPAGGQETQYF. DNA of the CDR3: TGTGCCAGCAGCCAAGATCCAGCGGGAGGCCAAGAGACCCAGTACTTC.

The V call is TRBV6-5, the J call TRBJ2-5; D is perhaps TRBD2 (6 bases). From germline, CDR1 is MNHEY and CDR2 SVGAGI. V shed 8 bases and J shed 5 bases, with 15 bases lying between them. CDR3 length: 13 residues. The CDR3 DNA reads TGTGCCAGCCAACCGGGAGCTAGGGAGACCCAGTACTTC. Encoded protein: CASQPGARETQYF.

The V and J genes are TRBV15 and TRBJ2-5, with D possibly matching TRBD2 (5 bases). The germline V gene encodes CDR1 LNHNV and CDR2 YYDKDF (reference sequence). The CDR3 consists of 15 residues. V lost 0 bases and J lost 4, with 12 bases in between. The CDR3 protein is CATSRDSTRRETQYF. The CDR3 nucleotides are TGTGCCACCAGCAGAGACTCCACTAGGCGAGAGACCCAGTACTTC.

This chain uses TRBV2 with TRBJ2-1; D perhaps matches TRBD1 (6 bases). CDR3 length: 12 residues. Trimming removed 7 bases at V and 14 bases at J, with 18 bases between. In germline, CDR1 is SNHLY, CDR2 FYNNEI. CDR3 region: CASTTDRAGEFF. As DNA, the CDR3 is TGTGCCAGCACGACCGATAGGGCAGGGGAGTTCTTC. Full variable domain (missing parts from reference TRBV2 and TRBJ2-1): EPEVTQTPSHQVTQMGQEVILRCVPISNHLYFYWYRQILGQKVEFLVSFYNNEISEKSEIFDDQFSVERPDGSNFTLKIRSTKLEDSAMYFCASTTDRAGEFFGPGTRLTVL.

The chain combines TRBV6-1 with TRBJ1-2; D not resolved. The CDR3 has 12 residues. The V gene lost 7 bases and the J gene lost 1 base, with 7 bases spanning the gap. Looked up from germline, CDR1 is MNHNS and CDR2 is SASEGT. The CDR3 protein is CASTPHNYGYTF. The CDR3 coding sequence is TGTGCCAGCACCCCCCATAACTATGGCTACACCTTC.

This chain joins TRBV20-1 and TRBJ2-1; D is ambiguous. Trimming removed 5 bases at V and 7 bases at J, with 6 bases between. From germline, CDR1 is DFQATT and CDR2 SNEGSKA (reference sequence). This CDR3 region has 10 residues. CDR3 coding DNA: TGCAGTGCTGAACTTAATGAGCAGTTCTTC. Its protein product is CSAELNEQFF.

J is TRBJ2-1 and V is TRBV29-1, with 8 bases fitting TRBD2. The CDR3 extends over 16 amino acids. Unmatched junction bases numbered 9, after V lost 2 bases and J lost 3 bases. Germline V gene data show CDR1 as SQVTM and CDR2 as ANQGSEA. CDR3: CSVELKLAGNYNEQFF. In DNA, the CDR3 is TGCAGCGTTGAATTGAAGCTAGCGGGTAACTACAATGAGCAGTTCTTC.

The V gene is TRBV2, the J gene TRBJ1-2; the match to TRBD1 covers 7 bases. The CDR3 runs 15 residues. With 8 bases clipped from V and 8 bases from J, the junction kept 17 bases outside the gene matches. The V gene's germline CDR1 is SNHLY and CDR2 FYNNEI. CDR3 sequence reads: CASGQGTADLGGYTF. In DNA, the CDR3 is TGTGCCAGCGGTCAGGGGACAGCGGATCTCGGCGGCTACACCTTC.

This sequence joins TRBV15 and TRBJ2-5; 10 bases align to TRBD1. In germline, CDR1 is LNHNV, CDR2 YYDKDF (reference sequence). The J segment lost 4 bases and the V segment lost 3 bases, leaving 5 bases of the junction unmatched. This CDR3 spans 15 amino acids. CDR3 sequence reads: CATSRRGQGRETQYF. CDR3 coding DNA: TGTGCCACCAGCAGGAGGGGACAGGGGCGAGAGACCCAGTACTTC.

The chain has TRBV15 and TRBJ2-5; D call uncertain. The CDR3 spans 14 residues. With 2 bases removed from V and 2 bases from J, the gap between germline ends came to 9 bases. Looked up from germline, CDR1 is LNHNV and CDR2 is YYDKDF (reference sequence). CDR3 sequence (DNA): TGTGCCACCAGCAGACGGGTGACTCAAGAGACCCAGTACTTC. Residues: CATSRRVTQETQYF.

This chain links TRBV25-1 with TRBJ2-1; a weak D match, TRBD2 (5 bases). Germline V gene data show CDR1 as MGHDK and CDR2 as SYGVNS. V was trimmed by 1 base and J by 2 bases, leaving 9 bases between them. The CDR3 has 15 residues. In nucleotides, the CDR3 is TGTGCCAGCAGTGAATCCGGACTGGCCTACAATGAGCAGTTCTTC. It specifies CASSESGLAYNEQFF.

The chain employs TRBV27 and TRBJ1-1; tentatively, D is TRBD1 (5 bases). Looked up from germline, CDR1 is MNHEY and CDR2 is SMNVEV (reference sequence). V was trimmed by 6 bases and J by 2 bases, leaving 16 bases between them. This CDR3 is built from 15 residues. As DNA, the CDR3 is TGTGCCAGCAGGAGCCCAGGGATGGGTAACACTGAAGCTTTCTTT. It specifies CASRSPGMGNTEAFF.

The rearrangement links TRBV6-5 to TRBJ1-1; D might be TRBD1 (6 bases). CDR3 length equals 13 residues. Germline-derived CDR1 and CDR2 are MNHEY and SVGAGI. V gave up 4 bases and J gave up 8 bases, with 14 bases separating them. The CDR3 sequence is CASSSQGRVEAFF. Written as DNA, the CDR3 is TGTGCCAGCAGTTCACAGGGTAGGGTAGAAGCTTTCTTT.

This rearrangement joins TRBV5-1 to TRBJ2-5; possibly TRBD1 for D (7 bases). The germline CDR1 and CDR2 sequences are SGHRS and YFSETQ. V was pared by 4 bases and J by 4 bases, with 20 bases between. The length of the CDR3 is 16 residues. CDR3 sequence: CASSTPIGQGGETQYF. DNA of the CDR3: TGCGCCAGCAGCACCCCGATAGGCCAGGGGGGAGAGACCCAGTACTTC.

The CDR3 nucleotides are TGTGCCAGCAGCAAGGACAGGGGAAAGTACAATGAGCAGTTCTTC. This gives the protein CASSKDRGKYNEQFF. The chain is built from TRBV21-1 and TRBJ2-1; the table names TRBD1, a call not compared with the DNA. TRBV21-1 is classified as a pseudogene. There are 15 residues in the CDR3.

The rearrangement joins TRBV27 to TRBJ2-7; 8 bases fit TRBD2. The CDR3 contains 15 residues. Germline trimming cut 8 bases from V and 1 base from J; bases unmatched to any gene: 10. CDR1 and CDR2 from the germline V gene are MNHEY and SMNVEV (reference sequence). The CDR3 DNA reads as TGTGCCAGCTCCCGGGGGAGCGGGAGATCCTACGAGCAGTACTTC. Translated: CASSRGSGRSYEQYF.

The count of this clone is one. J is TRBJ2-1 and V is TRBV7-9; 8 bases align to TRBD2. The CDR3 extends over 15 amino acids. Germline values: CDR1 SEHNR, CDR2 FQNEAQ (reference sequence). With V trimmed by 5 bases and J by 0 bases, 3 bases remained unmatched. The CDR3 nucleotides read TGTGCCAGCAGCCCCGGGAGGGGCTCCTACAATGAGCAGTTCTTC. Its translation is CASSPGRGSYNEQFF.

The rearrangement uses TRBV4-1 and TRBJ2-5, with D possibly being TRBD1 (5 bases). Trimming left V 0 bases short and J 5 bases short, with 10 bases between. The CDR3 has 14 residues. In germline, CDR1 is MGHRA, CDR2 YSYEKL. The CDR3 region is CASSQDRVYETQYF. DNA of the CDR3: TGCGCCAGCAGCCAAGACAGGGTATACGAGACCCAGTACTTC.

The rearrangement joins TRBV29-1 to TRBJ2-1, with D perhaps matching TRBD2 (5 bases). In germline, CDR1 is SQVTM, CDR2 ANQGSEA. The CDR3 covers 13 residues. V lost 0 bases, J lost 8 bases, and 11 bases lay in between. CDR3 in amino acids: CSVEETNGDEQFF. DNA of the CDR3: TGCAGCGTTGAAGAGACAAACGGGGATGAGCAGTTCTTC.

This chain links TRBV7-6 with TRBJ2-6; 7 bases fit TRBD1. After removal of 0 bases from V and 2 bases from J, the junction contained 7 bases not matched to a gene. Per the germline V gene, CDR1 is SGHVS and CDR2 is FNYEAQ. The CDR3 has 18 residues. The CDR3 coding sequence is TGTGCCAGCAGCTTAGCGAGACAGGGTGGCCCTGGGGCCAACGTCCTGACTTTC. It translates to CASSLARQGGPGANVLTF.

The chain carries TRBV9 and TRBJ1-1, with a tentative D call TRBD1 (5 bases). The V gene's germline CDR1 is SGDLS and CDR2 YYNGEE. The CDR3 is 14 amino acids. Trimming stripped 3 bases from V and 4 bases from J, with 13 bases between. CDR3: CASSATADATEAFF. Here the CDR3 DNA reads TGTGCCAGCAGCGCGACAGCTGATGCCACTGAAGCTTTCTTT.

This CDR3 is CASSPSGTGVEKLFF. The DNA for the CDR3 is TGTGCCAGCTCCCCGAGTGGGACAGGGGTTGAAAAACTGTTTTTT. The rearrangement links TRBV18 to TRBJ1-4; 10 nucleotides agree with TRBD1. CDR3 length: 15 residues. The germline V gene has CDR1 KGHSH and CDR2 LQKENI. J was trimmed by 7 bases and V by 6 bases; bases with no gene match: 8.

The rearrangement links TRBV6-5 to TRBJ2-1; 7 bases fit TRBD2. Per the germline V gene, CDR1 is MNHEY and CDR2 is SVGAGI. This CDR3 comprises 14 residues. The V segment lost 5 bases and the J segment 7 bases; nucleotides outside the gene matches: 8. This CDR3 reads CASSLGREENEQFF. DNA of the CDR3: TGTGCCAGCAGTCTGGGGAGGGAGGAGAATGAGCAGTTCTTC.

This chain links TRBV5-1 with TRBJ2-1; possibly TRBD2 for D (6 bases). This CDR3 has 16 amino acids. The V end was cut by 0 bases, the J end by 4 bases, with 14 bases between. The V gene's germline CDR1 is SGHRS and CDR2 YFSETQ. The CDR3 here is CASSLAVEGYYNEQFF. Here the CDR3 DNA reads TGCGCCAGCAGCTTGGCCGTGGAGGGTTATTACAATGAGCAGTTCTTC.

V usage is TRBV28 and J usage is TRBJ2-7, with D tentatively TRBD1 (6 bases). The CDR3 covers 13 residues. V was pared by 6 bases and J by 6 bases, with 15 bases between. Germline values: CDR1 MDHEN, CDR2 SYDVKM. The CDR3 region has the DNA TGTGCCAGCAGGAGGGGGAGCGTCGGCGAGCAGTACTTC. It is translated as CASRRGSVGEQYF.